The 20 T cell receptor beta chains listed next were all sequenced from one sample in a study of T-cell memory formation after mild COVID-19 (TCRdb year 2021). The library was prepared using 5' RACE. The listed sequencing device is Illumina NovaSeq 6000. The public reads were run again by TCRdb, first through fastp at Q25 and then through MiXCR, and only productive beta chains were kept. Every entry covers one CDR3 protein and lists the most common genes and DNA from its rows. This sample lists more than 75,000 distinct CDR3 sequences; approximately 25% were detected once. The ten largest account for 35% to 50% of the sample. What was sequenced was PBMCs or a T cell subset sorted from them (not recorded which). These receptors came from a man between 18 and 35 years old who had mild COVID-19 (a few samples of this study predate the infection). The sample titles of this study are shuffled in the database, so cell type and time point are left out; the donor was told from shared clones.

This clonotype was counted between two and nine times. V gene TRBV20-1 combines with J gene TRBJ2-5; weak D call: TRBD2 (6 bases). The CDR3 is made up of 13 amino acids. Trimming stripped 1 base from V and 4 bases from J, with 10 bases between. Per the germline V gene, CDR1 is DFQATT and CDR2 is SNEGSKA (reference sequence). CDR3 sequence: CSARGLSGETQYF. In nucleotides, the CDR3 is TGCAGTGCTAGAGGGCTTAGCGGAGAGACCCAGTACTTC.

The table lists this clonotype with a few counts. V and J are TRBV12-3 or TRBV12-4 and TRBJ2-3, with 8 nucleotides matching TRBD2. CDR3 length: 13 residues. With V trimmed by 5 bases and J by 6 bases, 4 bases remained unmatched. CDR3 sequence reads: CASSISSGDTQYF. In nucleotides, the CDR3 is TGTGCCAGCAGTATATCTAGCGGGGATACGCAGTATTTT.

The V gene is TRBV28, the J gene TRBJ2-1, with D hard to call. V was trimmed by 7 bases and J by 5 bases, leaving 9 bases between them. The CDR3 extends over 12 amino acids. CDR1 is MDHEN and CDR2 is SYDVKM in the germline V gene. The CDR3 DNA reads TGTGCCAGCATGTGGGGAAACAATGAGCAGTTCTTC. It encodes CASMWGNNEQFF.

Only a few counts were recorded for this clonotype. V is TRBV5-1 and J is TRBJ2-3; TRBD2 agrees at 8 bases. Germline assignment: CDR1 SGHRS and CDR2 YFSETQ. The CDR3 is 15 residues long. The V and J ends lost 6 bases and 0 bases, in that order; junction bases with no gene match: 6. The CDR3 here is CASIPGGASTDTQYF. The CDR3 DNA reads as TGCGCCAGCATCCCCGGGGGGGCGAGCACAGATACGCAGTATTTT.

CDR3 sequence reads: CASSLAPTGPESYNSPLHF. In DNA form, the CDR3 reads TGTGCCAGCAGCTTAGCCCCGACAGGGCCGGAATCCTATAATTCACCCCTCCACTTT. The rearrangement links TRBV7-9 to TRBJ1-6; 7 bases agree with TRBD1. Unmatched junction bases numbered 9, after V lost 0 bases and J lost 1 base. The CDR3 totals 19 residues. Germline CDR1 is SEHNR and CDR2 is FQNEAQ (reference sequence). Supplemented by reference TRBV7-9 and TRBJ1-6, the full variable domain reads DTGVSQNPRHKITKRGQNVTFRCDPISEHNRLYWYRQTLGQGPEFLTYFQNEAQLEKSRLLSDRFSAERPKGSFSTLEIQRTEQGDSAMYLCASSLAPTGPESYNSPLHFGNGTRLTVT.

This rearrangement joins TRBV7-8 to TRBJ2-5; TRBD2 matches at 9 bases. Losses at the gene ends were 3 bases for V and 7 bases for J; bases not matched to a gene: 9. CDR1 and CDR2 from the germline V gene are SGHVS and FQNEAQ. The CDR3 contains 15 residues. The CDR3, as DNA: TGTGCCAGCAGCTTCGGGACTAGCTTAGCGGGGACCCAGTACTTC. Translation: CASSFGTSLAGTQYF.

This sequence joins TRBV29-1 and TRBJ2-1; the D gene is possibly TRBD1 (5 bases). CDR3 length equals 11 residues. V was trimmed by 3 bases and J by 8 bases, leaving 8 bases between them. Germline-derived CDR1 and CDR2 are SQVTM and ANQGSEA. The CDR3 DNA sequence: TGCAGCGTTGAGGGGCTCCATGAGCAGTTCTTC. Translated, it gives CSVEGLHEQFF.

The genes are TRBV20-1 and TRBJ1-1, with TRBD1 matching over 8 bases. Losses at the gene ends were 1 base for V and 1 base for J; bases not matched to a gene: 8. This CDR3 is 16 amino acids long. Germline values: CDR1 DFQATT, CDR2 SNEGSKA (reference sequence). CDR3 nucleotides: TGCAGTGCTAGAGTAGGGACAGGAGGTTGGAACACTGAAGCTTTCTTT. Translated: CSARVGTGGWNTEAFF.

This chain links TRBV5-1 with TRBJ1-2; a weak D match, TRBD1 (5 bases). The CDR3 contains 15 residues. The ends were cut back, 4 bases at V and 0 bases at J, with 13 bases in the middle. From germline, CDR1 is SGHRS and CDR2 YFSETQ. CDR3 sequence reads: CASSAPGPANYGYTF. CDR3 nucleotides: TGCGCCAGCAGCGCCCCGGGACCAGCTAACTATGGCTACACCTTC.

For this clonotype: The DNA is omitted, as the CDR3 cannot be located on it reliably, and the CDR3 follows TCRdb's listing. The J gene is TRBJ1-5, the V gene TRBV12-3 or TRBV12-4; TRBD1 reflects the table's D call only, with no check against the DNA. The CDR3 spans 14 amino acids, including both terminal residues. The CDR3 protein is CGDRFPLLCQPQHF.

V and J are TRBV20-1 and TRBJ2-7; 7 positions match TRBD1. This CDR3 comprises 15 residues. The ends lost 4 bases at V and 1 base at J; junction bases unmatched: 10. Germline V gene lookup returns CDR1 DFQATT and CDR2 SNEGSKA (reference sequence). The CDR3 loop is CSANDLTGISYEQYF. The CDR3 nucleotides read TGCAGTGCTAATGATTTGACAGGGATTTCCTACGAGCAGTACTTC.

This sequence joins TRBV6-1 and TRBJ2-5; D is unclear. V was pared by 0 bases and J by 2 bases, with 10 bases between. The CDR3 totals 15 residues. The germline V gene encodes CDR1 MNHNS and CDR2 SASEGT. CDR3 nucleotide sequence: TGTGCCAGCAGTGAAGCAATCGGGCAGCAAGAGACCCAGTACTTC. This translates into CASSEAIGQQETQYF.

This clonotype was seen just once. In DNA form, the CDR3 reads TGTGCCAGCAGGGCTAGCGGGGGGCGCTCCTACAATGAGCAGTTCTTC. Encoded protein: CASRASGGRSYNEQFF. The J gene is TRBJ2-1, the V gene TRBV6-5, with 11 bases identical to TRBD2. Losses at the gene ends were 6 bases for V and 0 bases for J; bases not matched to a gene: 4. This CDR3 contains 16 residues. The germline CDR1 and CDR2 sequences are MNHEY and SVGAGI.

This clonotype has only a few counts. The genes are TRBV5-1 and TRBJ2-1; D tentatively fits TRBD1 or TRBD2 (5 bases each). Trimming stripped 1 base from V and 6 bases from J, with 17 bases between. CDR1 is SGHRS, CDR2 YFSETQ, per germline. This CDR3 spans 16 amino acids. The CDR3 nucleotides read TGCGCCAGCAGCTTGCGTGGGGCGGGTTCGGGCAATGAGCAGTTCTTC. As protein: CASSLRGAGSGNEQFF.

This clonotype was seen only a few times. The rearrangement joins TRBV7-8 to TRBJ2-3, with 11 bases fitting TRBD2. CDR3 length equals 16 residues. CDR1 SGHVS and CDR2 FQNEAQ come from the germline V gene. After removal of 5 bases from V and 4 bases from J, the junction contained 8 bases not matched to a gene. DNA for the CDR3: TGTGCCAGCAGCCTCGTGGCTAGCGGGGGGTCAGATACGCAGTATTTT. This encodes CASSLVASGGSDTQYF.

This clonotype was seen a few times. The V gene is TRBV3-1, the J gene TRBJ2-2; 11 bases are shared with TRBD2. Germline CDR1 LGHDT, CDR2 YNNKEL (reference sequence). V was clipped by 4 bases and J by 4 bases; unmatched bases: 17. The CDR3 spans 20 residues. The CDR3 nucleotides read TGTGCCAGCAGCCCGCATGGAGGGCTAGCGGGGGGCTCGAGCACCGGGGAGCTGTTTTTT. It specifies CASSPHGGLAGGSSTGELFF.

This clonotype was counted a few times. The chain combines TRBV10-2 with TRBJ1-4; maybe TRBD1 (6 bases). V was pared by 4 bases and J by 7 bases, with 13 bases between. Germline V gene sequence: CDR1 WSHSY, CDR2 SAAADI. The length of the CDR3 is 14 residues. The CDR3, as DNA: TGCGCCAGCAGTGCCTCAGGGGCGAGTGAAAAACTGTTTTTT. It codes for CASSASGASEKLFF.

The sample holds a few counts of this clonotype. The chain couples TRBV7-9 to TRBJ2-2, with D perhaps TRBD2 (7 bases). With 3 bases removed from V and 4 bases from J, the gap between germline ends came to 15 bases. The germline gives CDR1 SEHNR, CDR2 FQNEAQ (reference sequence). The CDR3 sequence is 16 residues long. For the CDR3, the DNA is TGTGCCAGCAGCTTTAAAGGCCGGGGGGCCACCGGGGAGCTGTTTTTT. As protein: CASSFKGRGATGELFF.

V gene TRBV6-2 or TRBV6-3 combines with J gene TRBJ2-7, with D possibly matching TRBD1 (6 bases). This CDR3 region has 13 residues. The V end was cut by 5 bases, the J end by 5 bases, with 13 bases between. The V gene's germline CDR1 is MNHEY and CDR2 SVGEGT. The CDR3 DNA reads TGTGCCAGCAGTGACGACAGGATTCACGAGCAGTACGTC. As protein: CASSDDRIHEQYV.

The chain combines TRBV10-1 with TRBJ2-7; D is perhaps TRBD1 or TRBD2 (5 bases each). The CDR3 is 15 amino acids. Germline V gene lookup returns CDR1 WNHNN and CDR2 SYGVQD (reference sequence). Trimming stripped 5 bases from V and 3 bases from J, with 17 bases between. CDR3 loop: CASSYLAGTYYEQYF. The CDR3 region has the DNA TGCGCCAGCAGTTACTTGGCAGGGACCTACTACGAGCAGTACTTC.